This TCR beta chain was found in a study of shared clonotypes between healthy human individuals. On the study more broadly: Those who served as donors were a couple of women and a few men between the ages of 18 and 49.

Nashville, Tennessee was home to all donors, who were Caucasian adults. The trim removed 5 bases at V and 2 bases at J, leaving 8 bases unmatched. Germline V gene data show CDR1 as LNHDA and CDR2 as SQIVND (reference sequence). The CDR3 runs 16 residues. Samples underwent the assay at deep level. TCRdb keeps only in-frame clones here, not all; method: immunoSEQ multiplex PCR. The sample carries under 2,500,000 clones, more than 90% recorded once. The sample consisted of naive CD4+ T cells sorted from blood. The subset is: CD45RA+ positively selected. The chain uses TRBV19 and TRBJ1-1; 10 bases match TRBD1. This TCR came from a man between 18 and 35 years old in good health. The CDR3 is CASSARTGGLNTEAFF. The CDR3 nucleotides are TGTGCCAGTAGTGCCCGGACAGGGGGATTAAACACTGAAGCTTTCTTT.